A selection of T cell receptor beta chains follows, all from one sample in a study of regulatory T cells. Some clones are missing from TCRdb's copy, which holds only in-frame ones; the method was immunoSEQ multiplex PCR. The sample shows more than 15,000 clones, 70% to 85% of them seen only once. The source material was conventional CD4+ T cells sorted from blood. The receptors shown here come from a person aged 30 to 40 with CD3G deficiency. The CDR3 runs from the conserved cysteine through the conserved F or W. The D gene is left open where the match is weak. Clone size is given for some rows only: seen once, a few or many times, or a class if the clone is expanded.

J | V | D | size | DNA | CDR3
TRBJ2-7 | TRBV28 | TRBD2 | . | TGTGCCAGCAGCCCGGGACTAGCGGGGGGCGAGTACGAGCAGTACTTC | CASSPGLAGGEYEQYF
TRBJ2-1 | TRBV7-9 | . | few | TGTGCCAGCAGCCACGACAGGAACAATGAGCAGTTCTTC | CASSHDRNNEQFF
TRBJ2-1 | TRBV30 | TRBD2 | . | TGTGCCTGGGCTGGGACTAGTGGGGCAACGGTCTTC | CAWAGTSGATVF
TRBJ1-2 | TRBV6-1 | . | . | TGTGCCAGCACCCGGGGGTGGGACGGATCCTATGGCTACACCTTC | CASTRGWDGSYGYTF
TRBJ1-1 | TRBV7-8 | . | . | TGTGCCAGCAGCTTAACAGGGTGGACTGAAGCTTTCTTT | CASSLTGWTEAFF
TRBJ2-6 | TRBV19 | . | . | TGTGCCAGTAGTACCCATACCCCCTCTGGGGCCAACGTCCTGACTTTC | CASSTHTPSGANVLTF
TRBJ1-1 | TRBV28 | TRBD1 | . | TGTGCCAGCGGTACAGGGGTGAACACTGAAGCTTTCTTT | CASGTGVNTEAFF
TRBJ1-5 | TRBV18 | . | few | TGTGCCAGCTCACCACAAGGGAATCAGCCCCAGCATTTT | CASSPQGNQPQHF
TRBJ2-7 | TRBV6-1 | TRBD2 | . | TGTGCCAGTTCTTTGACGCGGGAGGGCGAGCAGTACTTC | CASSLTREGEQYF
TRBJ1-5 | TRBV28 | TRBD1 | . | TGTGCCAGCAGGCCCGGACAGGGAAATCAGCCCCAGCATTTT | CASRPGQGNQPQHF
TRBJ1-6 | TRBV6-6 | . | . | TGTGCCAGCAGTTACTCAGGGAAGGGTTCACCCCTCCACTTT | CASSYSGKGSPLHF
TRBJ2-7 | TRBV10-3 | . | . | TGTGCCATCAGTGAAACCCCCTGGACGGGAGAGCAGTACTTC | CAISETPWTGEQYF
TRBJ2-7 | TRBV7-9 | . | . | TGTGCCAGCAGCCCTGGACACGGCGAGCAGTACTTC | CASSPGHGEQYF
TRBJ1-2 | TRBV5-1 | . | . | TGCGCCAGCAGCTCTGGTAGAGATGGCTACACCTTC | CASSSGRDGYTF
TRBJ1-2 | TRBV7-8 | . | . | TGTGCCAGCAGCCTGGACGGACTGGGAGGCTACACCTTC | CASSLDGLGGYTF
TRBJ2-5 | TRBV5-1 | TRBD2 | . | TGCGCCAGCAGCCTAGGACTAGCGGGGGGTCAAGAGACCCAGTACTTC | CASSLGLAGGQETQYF
TRBJ2-7 | TRBV10-3 | . | . | TGTGCCATCTCCCACGGCTCCTACGAGCAGTACTTC | CAISHGSYEQYF
TRBJ2-4 | TRBV28 | TRBD2 | . | TGTGCCAGCAGTTTATTTGCCCCCAAGGGCTCAGCGGGGGGAAACATTCAGTACTTC | CASSLFAPKGSAGGNIQYF
TRBJ2-7 | TRBV28 | . | once | TGTGCCAGCAGCTCCCCCGGACACCATAACTCCTACGAGCAGTACTTC | CASSSPGHHNSYEQYF
TRBJ1-3 | TRBV7-9 | . | once | TGTGCCAGCTCCCACTCCGCCGGAAACACCATATATTTT | CASSHSAGNTIYF
TRBJ2-1 | TRBV9 | . | . | TGTGCCAGCAGCGTAGGAGCGGAAGCCTACAATGAGCAGTTCTTC | CASSVGAEAYNEQFF
TRBJ2-3 | TRBV11-2 | . | . | TGTGCCAGCAGCTGGGGAAGCGTCGCAGATACGCAGTATTTT | CASSWGSVADTQYF
TRBJ1-1 | TRBV27 | . | . | TGTGCCAGCAGTTTATATGGTTACACTGAAGCTTTCTTT | CASSLYGYTEAFF
TRBJ1-1 | TRBV5-1 | . | few | TGCGCCAGCAGCTCGCTTTTCGGGAGTCGCACTGAAGCTTTCTTT | CASSSLFGSRTEAFF
TRBJ2-7 | TRBV6-1 | . | . | TGTGCCAGCGCTACCGCGTCGGGGGCTCGGGAGCAGTACTTC | CASATASGAREQYF
TRBJ2-2 | TRBV18 | . | . | TGTGCCAGCTCACCAAGAGTGCAGGGAAACACCGGGGAGCTGTTTTTT | CASSPRVQGNTGELFF
TRBJ2-7 | TRBV28 | TRBD1 | . | TGTGCCAGCAGGGGGCCGGGACAGGGATCCTACGAGCAGTACTTC | CASRGPGQGSYEQYF
TRBJ2-3 | TRBV6-1 | . | . | TGTGCCAGCAGTGAAGGTGGGGGGAAGCGAGGGACAGATACGCAGTATTTT | CASSEGGGKRGTDTQYF
TRBJ2-1 | TRBV7-8 | TRBD2 | . | TGTGCCAGCGCTAGGAGCGGGAAACTTTCCCATGAGCAGTTCTTC | CASARSGKLSHEQFF
TRBJ1-5 | TRBV6-1 | TRBD1 | . | TGTGCCAGCAGGGTTGGGACAGGGAATCAGCCCCAGCATTTT | CASRVGTGNQPQHF
TRBJ2-7 | TRBV7-9 | TRBD2 | . | TGTGCCAGCAGCTTAAGCGGGACCTACGAGCAGTACTTC | CASSLSGTYEQYF
TRBJ2-6 | TRBV9 | . | . | TGTGCCAGCAGCGTTTCAGGTGCTGGGGCCAACGTCCTGACTTTC | CASSVSGAGANVLTF
TRBJ2-1 | TRBV11-1 | . | . | TGTGCCAGCAGCTTCAGGGAAGGCAATGAGCAGTTCTTC | CASSFREGNEQFF
TRBJ2-7 | TRBV10-2 | . | . | TGCGCCAGCAGTGAGTCTTGGGCCCAGGGACGGAGACCGGAGCAGTACTTC | CASSESWAQGRRPEQYF
TRBJ1-5 | TRBV28 | . | few | TGTGCCAGCAGTTCATCACAACAGGTTCAGGGGCCCCAGCATTTT | CASSSSQQVQGPQHF
TRBJ2-2 | TRBV28 | . | . | TGTGCCAGCAGTTTGCGGCGGAGGAACACCGGGGAGCTGTTTTTT | CASSLRRRNTGELFF